What follows describes a single T cell receptor (beta chain). Its cognate antigen is unknown. TCRdb reprocessed the reads via MiXCR and lists one record per CDR3 protein. The table includes some 400,000 distinct CDR3 sequences, 15% to 20% detected once. The data belong to a study of T cell repertoires in cytomegalovirus infection. About the study: Based on public TCR beta signatures, there were indications of CMV infection and of a matching HLA type. Whole-study findings and limits: Individuals carrying CMV plus the relevant HLA were identified by cumulative frequency of public TCR beta families.

V dropped 1 base and J dropped 2 bases, with 14 bases sitting between them. This CDR3 has 15 residues. Germline CDR1 is DFQATT and CDR2 is SNEGSKA (reference sequence). This sequence originates from a human donor in good health (CMV status not recorded). Some clones in this sample may be carry-over from other donors' samples. The gene calls are TRBV20-1 and TRBJ1-1; D may be TRBD1 (6 bases). The sequencing sample was made of PBMCs. CDR3 nucleotides: TGCAGTGCTAGAGGGGGGCAGGCAACCAACACTGAAGCTTTCTTT. Protein: CSARGGQATNTEAFF.